This TCR beta chain was identified in a study of tumor-infiltrating lymphocytes in localized non-small cell lung cancer. Relative to its sample, this clone is medium-sized. What it binds is not known. The CDR3 is made up of 11 amino acids. Germline values: CDR1 SQVTM, CDR2 ANQGSEA. Trimming shortened V by 8 bases and J by 3 bases, and 11 bases separated the two germline ends. Study-wide results and caveats: Each assay used a separate piece of the same tissue. Tumors had more T cell infiltration than uninvolved lung, per TCRbeta sequencing and CD3 counts. IM1 and IM2 tumors showed no difference in T-cell fraction.

Assay: immunoSEQ multiplex PCR; the TCRdb copy retains only in-frame clones and omits some. The profile shows more than 7,000 clones, about 63% of them singletons. V and J are TRBV29-1 and TRBJ2-7; D gene unclear. The sequence derives from a human donor with non-small cell lung cancer. Sequencing input: uninvolved lung tissue not adjacent to the tumor. The CDR3 spells CSIYTNYEQYF. In DNA, the CDR3 is TGCAGCATTTACACGAACTACGAGCAGTACTTC.